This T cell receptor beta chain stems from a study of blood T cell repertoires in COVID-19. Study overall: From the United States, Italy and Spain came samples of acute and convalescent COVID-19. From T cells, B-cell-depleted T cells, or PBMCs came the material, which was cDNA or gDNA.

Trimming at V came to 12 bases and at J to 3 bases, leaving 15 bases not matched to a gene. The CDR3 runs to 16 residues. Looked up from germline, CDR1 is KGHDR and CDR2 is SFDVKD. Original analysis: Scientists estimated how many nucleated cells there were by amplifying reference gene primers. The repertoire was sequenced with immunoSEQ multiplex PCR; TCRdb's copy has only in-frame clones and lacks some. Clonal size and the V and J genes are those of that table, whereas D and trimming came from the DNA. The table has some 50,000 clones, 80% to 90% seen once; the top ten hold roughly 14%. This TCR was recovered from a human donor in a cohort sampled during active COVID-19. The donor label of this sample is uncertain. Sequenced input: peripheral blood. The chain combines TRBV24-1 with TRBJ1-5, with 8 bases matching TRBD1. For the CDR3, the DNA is TGTGCCGCACTAAAGGACAGGGTGATCAACAATCAGCCCCAGCATTTT. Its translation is CAALKDRVINNQPQHF.